This entry concerns a single TCR beta chain. In its sample, this clonotype was seen many times. No antigen is known for it. Qualities for individual bases were not recorded, and no much larger clone is one base off. TCR beta CDR3 regions were amplified from RNA transcripts for repertoire sequencing. The first round was an RT-PCR using HTBI primers with the Qiagen OneStep RT-PCR kit, and this first round was followed by a second-round multiplex PCR, then size selection and purification. The libraries underwent paired-end sequencing with 100 bp reads on an Illumina HiSeq2000. On the authors' methods: Reads were processed with SOAPnuke, discarding reads with adapters, uncalled bases, mean Phred below 15, or no exact constant-primer or identifier match. High-quality paired reads were merged with COPE v1.2.5. Each unique nucleotide sequence was defined as a clonotype, and clonotypes were aligned to IMGT TRB V, D and J references with MiTCR v1.1. Analysis was restricted to V-J combinations with a frequency above 0.0001, which covered about 99% of repertoires. For each V-J combination, a TCR clonal expansion and chaos score was defined as the ratio of F50 clonal expansion to chaos observed in the TCRdist matrix. Features were reduced by Welch's t-statistics and random forest to more than 10 V-J combinations, which fed a naive Bayes classifier. The similarity between thyroid and blood repertoires was quantified using the Morisita-Horn index. TCRdb cleaned the public reads at Q25 with fastp, built clones with MiXCR and kept in-frame beta chains. Rows with one shared CDR3 protein collapse into an entry with the most common genes and DNA. The V and J calls here are based on TCRdb, not the publication. This sample has about 400,000 distinct CDR3 sequences in its table, and roughly 18% of those were observed once. The top ten constitute around 1.6% of the sample.

There are 14 amino acids in the CDR3, from cysteine to phenylalanine inclusive. Only the CDR3 region is kept as DNA, spanning 42 bases read in frame from base 1. In the germline V gene, CDR1 corresponds to SGDLS and CDR2 to YYNGEE. The V end loses 4 bases and the J end loses 4 bases, and a stretch of 14 bases separates them. The data were taken from a study of Graves' ophthalmopathy and Graves' hyperthyroidism (dated by TCRdb to between 2017 and 2018). Background on the whole study: Peripheral blood was collected at initial diagnosis, before any treatment. TCR beta repertoire signatures were used to distinguish Graves' ophthalmopathy from Graves' hyperthyroidism and to predict progression to ophthalmopathy. In total, 135 blood samples were TCR-sequenced: approximately 42 ophthalmopathy, some 72 hyperthyroidism and approximately 17 hyperthyroidism-to-ophthalmopathy patients. A discovery set of 100 patients (43 ophthalmopathy, 60 or so stable hyperthyroidism) was enrolled to explore V-J signatures distinguishing ophthalmopathy from hyperthyroidism. An independent validation cohort was composed of around 19 hyperthyroidism patients and around 16 patients who later progressed from hyperthyroidism to ophthalmopathy. T-cell repertoires of thyroid tissue and blood were compared in about 6 hyperthyroidism patients. Following sampling, methimazole starting at 30 mg daily was administered to hyperthyroidism patients, and high-dose intravenous methylprednisolone was administered to ophthalmopathy patients. The approximately 100 discovery patients were randomly divided into training and test sets at a 7:3 ratio. The full study reports these points: In cross-validation, the 13-signature model distinguished ophthalmopathy from stable hyperthyroidism with approximately 88% sensitivity and 81.08% specificity, and in the test set the corresponding values were approximately 80% and 68%. Most expanded thyroid clonotypes with a frequency above 0.001 also appeared in blood, which suggests that blood repertoires may reflect the immune response in the thyroid. In validation, the model predicted ophthalmopathy progression with about 70% sensitivity and roughly 72% specificity; some 13 predicted patients were CT-confirmed with GO in a median of 6.5 months. No statistical method was used to set the sample size in advance, and the investigators knew which group each participant was assigned to.

Ophthalmopathy patients were characterized by moderately to severely active disease, a Clinical Activity Score of at least 3, a NOSPECS grade of at least 4, and a disease duration under 3 months. Patients with other autoimmune diseases, uncontrolled infections, pregnancy or lactation were excluded from the study. Diagnosis was based on clinical symptoms, serum thyroxine, TRAb, thyroid ultrasound and orbital computed tomography. PBMCs were isolated from 8 to 10 ml of fresh peripheral blood by Ficoll-Paque density gradient centrifugation. Total RNA was extracted with Trizol reagent and quality-checked on an Agilent 2100 Bioanalyzer.

The rearranged segments are TRBV9 and TRBJ2-5; the D segment could be TRBD1, given 6 matching bases. The source of this sequence is a woman aged 18 to 35 with Graves' ophthalmopathy. Donor details come from another sample of the same person, matched by shared clones. Sequencing was carried out using peripheral blood. The CDR3 here reads CASSLNGRGETQYF. The nucleotides are TGTGCCAGCAGCCTAAATGGCAGGGGAGAGACCCAGTACTTC.